These T cell receptor beta chains were read from a single sample in a study of blood T cell repertoires in COVID-19. Assay used: immunoSEQ multiplex PCR; TCRdb lists only in-frame clones, some missing. The table includes 75,000 to 100,000 clones, roughly 80% detected once. Material: peripheral blood. These receptors were obtained from a woman aged 80 or older with acute or convalescent COVID-19. Both conserved end residues are part of each CDR3. The D gene is left open where the match is weak. Size is omitted from some rows. Given values are once, few, many or a class for expanded clones.

V	D	J	size	CDR3	DNA
TRBV5-6	NA	TRBJ1-1	NA	CASSWPGVLSEAFF	TGTGCCAGCAGCTGGCCAGGTGTACTTTCTGAAGCTTTCTTT
TRBV9	TRBD1	TRBJ1-2	NA	CASSGYRGGNGYTF	TGTGCCAGCAGCGGGTACAGGGGAGGTAATGGCTACACCTTC
TRBV10-3	NA	TRBJ1-3	NA	CAISGAGISGNTIYF	TGTGCCATCAGTGGGGCGGGGATCTCTGGAAACACCATATATTTT
TRBV12-3/TRBV12-4	NA	TRBJ2-2	NA	CASSLRTAGELFF	TGTGCCAGCAGTTTAAGGACAGCCGGGGAGCTGTTTTTT
TRBV2	TRBD1	TRBJ2-2	NA	CASTFGTGSAGELFF	TGTGCCAGCACTTTCGGGACAGGGTCGGCCGGGGAGCTGTTTTTT
TRBV7-3	NA	TRBJ1-1	NA	CASRRDSMNTEAFF	TGTGCCAGCAGGCGCGACAGCATGAACACTGAAGCTTTCTTT
TRBV19	NA	TRBJ1-2	once	CASSPRDRTINYGYTF	TGTGCCAGTAGTCCCCGTGACAGGACCATTAACTATGGCTACACCTTC
TRBV12-3/TRBV12-4	NA	TRBJ1-1	NA	CASTNSYTEAFF	TGTGCCAGCACCAACTCATACACTGAAGCTTTCTTT
TRBV6-5	NA	TRBJ2-2	NA	CASSYMGAPGTGELFF	TGTGCCAGCAGTTATATGGGAGCCCCGGGCACCGGGGAGCTGTTTTTT
TRBV5-4	NA	TRBJ1-2	NA	CASSFRGGAQGYTF	TGTGCCAGCAGCTTTCGGGGGGGGGCGCAGGGCTACACCTTC
TRBV5-4	TRBD1	TRBJ1-2	NA	CASSRDRNYGYTF	TGTGCCAGCAGCCGGGACAGGAACTATGGCTACACCTTC
TRBV28	NA	TRBJ1-2	few	CASSLTARSNYGYTF	TGTGCCAGCAGTTTGACAGCCCGGTCTAACTATGGCTACACCTTC
TRBV6-5	TRBD1	TRBJ1-2	once	CASSTDRSYGYTF	TGTGCCAGCAGCACGGACAGGAGCTATGGCTACACCTTC
TRBV19	NA	TRBJ1-6	few	CASSGGSTGDNSPLHF	TGTGCCAGTAGCGGCGGTTCGACCGGGGATAATTCACCCCTCCACTTT
TRBV27	TRBD1	TRBJ1-2	NA	CASSLSGGRGGYTF	TGTGCCAGCAGTTTATCAGGGGGCCGGGGCGGCTACACCTTC
TRBV10-3	NA	TRBJ2-2	NA	CAIGGVEPGNTGELFF	TGTGCCATCGGCGGGGTGGAGCCCGGGAACACCGGGGAGCTGTTTTTT
TRBV7-2	NA	TRBJ1-5	few	CASSLQGNSNQPQHF	TGTGCCAGCAGCTTGCAGGGGAATAGCAATCAGCCCCAGCATTTT
TRBV19	TRBD1	TRBJ1-2	NA	CASSLEGQGGYTF	TGTGCCAGTAGTCTGGAAGGACAGGGCGGCTACACCTTC
TRBV3-1/TRBV3-2	NA	TRBJ1-2	few	CASSPAGGGNYGYTF	TGTGCCAGCAGCCCCGCCGGCGGGGGGAACTATGGCTACACCTTC
TRBV2	NA	TRBJ1-1	NA	CASSEVAVNTEAFF	TGTGCCAGCAGTGAAGTGGCGGTGAACACTGAAGCTTTCTTT
TRBV24-1	NA	TRBJ2-2	NA	CATGGQGANTGELFF	TGTGCCACCGGGGGACAAGGGGCGAACACCGGGGAGCTGTTTTTT
TRBV18	NA	TRBJ2-2	NA	CASSPRGAASDGELFF	TGTGCCAGCTCACCCCGGGGAGCCGCGAGTGACGGGGAGCTGTTTTTT
TRBV6-6	NA	TRBJ1-2	NA	CASTDTANYGYTF	TGTGCCAGCACTGATACTGCTAACTATGGCTACACCTTC
TRBV7-2	NA	TRBJ1-2	NA	CASSLVTRGRDGYTF	TGTGCCAGCAGCTTAGTTACAAGGGGTAGAGATGGCTACACCTTC
TRBV5-6	NA	TRBJ1-5	few	CASSLGGGWNQPQHF	TGTGCCAGCAGCCTTGGGGGCGGCTGGAATCAGCCCCAGCATTTT
TRBV10-3	NA	TRBJ1-2	NA	CAISESGTPYGYTF	TGTGCCATCAGTGAGTCCGGGACACCCTATGGCTACACCTTC
TRBV6-1	TRBD1	TRBJ1-4	NA	CASSEGTGVEKLFF	TGTGCCAGCAGTGAAGGGACAGGGGTTGAAAAACTGTTTTTT
TRBV28	TRBD1	TRBJ1-1	NA	CASSLTTGQGAKEAFF	TGTGCCAGCAGTTTAACTACGGGACAGGGGGCAAAAGAAGCTTTCTTT
TRBV5-1	TRBD1	TRBJ1-6	NA	CASSPGTVNSPLHF	TGCGCCAGCAGCCCCGGGACAGTTAATTCACCCCTCCACTTT
TRBV30	NA	TRBJ2-3	NA	CAWTGSRTDTQYF	TGTGCCTGGACGGGTAGCCGGACAGATACGCAGTATTTT
TRBV5-6	NA	TRBJ1-2	NA	CASSYMPEGSNYGYTF	TGTGCCAGCAGCTATATGCCTGAGGGATCTAACTATGGCTACACCTTC
TRBV5-1	TRBD1	TRBJ1-2	NA	CASSMGQGINGYTF	TGCGCCAGCAGCATGGGACAGGGAATCAATGGCTACACCTTC
TRBV5-1	NA	TRBJ1-6	few	CASSRDYNNSPLHF	TGCGCCAGCAGCCGGGACTACAATAATTCACCCCTCCACTTT
TRBV7-2	NA	TRBJ2-1	NA	CASRFPPRGEQFF	TGTGCCAGCAGGTTCCCCCCCAGGGGTGAGCAGTTCTTC
TRBV9	TRBD1	TRBJ2-2	NA	CASSAHRGVGYTGELFF	TGTGCCAGCAGCGCCCACAGGGGAGTGGGTTACACCGGGGAGCTGTTTTTT
TRBV5-1	NA	TRBJ1-3	NA	CASSFAGARYGNTIYF	TGCGCCAGCAGCTTTGCGGGGGCACGCTACGGAAACACCATATATTTT
TRBV6-5	TRBD1	TRBJ1-2	once	CASSFGTGGYGYTF	TGTGCCAGCAGTTTTGGGACAGGGGGCTATGGCTACACCTTC
TRBV7-8	TRBD1	TRBJ2-2	NA	CASSYRDRVLRNTGELFF	TGTGCCAGCAGCTACCGGGACAGGGTCCTTCGAAACACCGGGGAGCTGTTTTTT
TRBV5-4	TRBD1	TRBJ2-5	NA	CASSSVGQGAQETQYF	TGTGCCAGCAGCTCCGTGGGGCAGGGGGCACAAGAGACCCAGTACTTC
TRBV28	NA	TRBJ1-4	NA	CASKGSLRTEKLFF	TGTGCCAGCAAGGGGTCTCTAAGGACTGAAAAACTGTTTTTT
TRBV2	NA	TRBJ1-5	NA	CASSPGVEQPQHF	TGTGCCAGCAGCCCGGGGGTCGAACAGCCCCAGCATTTT
TRBV6-2/TRBV6-3	TRBD2	TRBJ2-5	NA	CASSHDPTSGVKAETQYF	TGTGCCAGCAGTCATGACCCTACTAGCGGGGTAAAGGCAGAGACCCAGTACTTC
TRBV4-3	NA	TRBJ1-4	NA	CASSQVGGFNEKLFF	TGCGCCAGCAGCCAAGTGGGGGGTTTCAATGAAAAACTGTTTTTT
TRBV6-2/TRBV6-3	NA	TRBJ1-1	NA	CASSYSTVRLMNTEAFF	TGTGCCAGCAGTTACTCGACAGTGCGCCTTATGAACACTGAAGCTTTCTTT
TRBV7-2	TRBD1	TRBJ2-2	NA	CASRSGTGVSGELFF	TGTGCCAGCAGATCCGGGACAGGGGTCTCCGGGGAGCTGTTTTTT
TRBV27	TRBD2	TRBJ2-1	NA	CASSFTSGGNNEQFF	TGTGCCAGCAGTTTCACCAGCGGGGGGAACAATGAGCAGTTCTTC
TRBV7-2	NA	TRBJ2-1	NA	CASSLEVIGSYNEQFF	TGTGCCAGCAGCTTAGAGGTCATAGGGAGCTACAATGAGCAGTTCTTC
TRBV24-1	TRBD1	TRBJ2-1	once	CATSDPPGQGVNEQFF	TGTGCCACCAGTGACCCACCGGGACAGGGAGTCAATGAGCAGTTCTTC
TRBV2	NA	TRBJ1-2	NA	CASSSGGYYGYTF	TGTGCCAGCAGTAGTGGCGGGTACTATGGCTACACCTTC
TRBV7-2	NA	TRBJ1-4	NA	CASSLGGAATNEKLFF	TGTGCCAGCAGCTTAGGTGGGGCCGCAACTAATGAAAAACTGTTTTTT
TRBV7-9	NA	TRBJ1-5	NA	CASSPPGNQPQHF	TGTGCCAGCAGCCCCCCCGGCAATCAGCCCCAGCATTTT
TRBV5-1	NA	TRBJ2-1	NA	CASSLNEQTYNEQFF	TGCGCCAGCAGCTTGAATGAACAGACCTACAATGAGCAGTTCTTC
TRBV28	NA	TRBJ1-1	few	CASLPGGSNTEAFF	TGTGCCAGCCTCCCGGGGGGGTCGAACACTGAAGCTTTCTTT
TRBV6-5	TRBD1	TRBJ1-6	NA	CASPTGGKNSPLHF	TGTGCCAGTCCGACAGGGGGGAAAAATTCACCCCTCCACTTT
TRBV30	NA	TRBJ1-5	NA	CAWNGGLSNQPQHF	TGTGCCTGGAACGGGGGACTGAGCAATCAGCCCCAGCATTTT
TRBV6-1	TRBD1	TRBJ2-5	few	CASSERTGREETQYF	TGTGCCAGCAGTGAAAGGACAGGGAGAGAGGAGACCCAGTACTTC